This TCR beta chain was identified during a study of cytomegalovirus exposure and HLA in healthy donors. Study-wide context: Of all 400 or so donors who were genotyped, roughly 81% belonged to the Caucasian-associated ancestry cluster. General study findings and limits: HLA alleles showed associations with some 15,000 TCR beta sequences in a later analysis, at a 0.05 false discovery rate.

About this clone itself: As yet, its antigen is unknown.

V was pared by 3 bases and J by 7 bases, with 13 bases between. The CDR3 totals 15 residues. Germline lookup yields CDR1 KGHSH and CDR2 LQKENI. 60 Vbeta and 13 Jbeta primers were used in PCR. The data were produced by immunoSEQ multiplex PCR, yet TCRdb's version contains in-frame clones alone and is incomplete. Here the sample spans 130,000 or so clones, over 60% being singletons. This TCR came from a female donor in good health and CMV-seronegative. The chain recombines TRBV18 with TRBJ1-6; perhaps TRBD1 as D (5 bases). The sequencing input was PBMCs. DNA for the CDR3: TGTGCCAGCTCACCCCTCGTCCAGGGAAATTCACCCCTCCACTTT. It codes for CASSPLVQGNSPLHF.